This T cell receptor (beta chain) was documented in a study of blood T cells in healthy people across ages. The length of the CDR3 is 17 residues. The germline V gene has CDR1 LGHNA and CDR2 YNFKEQ. V lost 1 base, J lost 4 bases, and 8 bases stayed unmatched. The use of a sample-barcoded 5' primer and a J-beta primer mix characterized a second PCR of roughly 6 to 11 cycles. TCRdb re-called the 5' RACE reads through MiXCR, storing one row per CDR3 protein. The sample lists around 1,000,000 distinct CDR3 sequences; approximately 25% were seen once. Another study also made use of these data, one on T cells of mothers and their children.

The sequence came from a girl aged 2 to 10 in good health. The source material was blood. The gene calls are TRBV4-2 and TRBJ2-3, with 10 nucleotides matching TRBD2. The CDR3 DNA reads TGTGCCAGCAGCCAAGTCTCAGCGGGGGGGCTCGCAGATACGCAGTATTTT. Protein sequence: CASSQVSAGGLADTQYF.